These 28 T cell receptor delta chains were sequenced from one sample in a study of gamma-delta chains in newborns, infants, children (dated by TCRdb to the late 2010s). For sequencing, an Illumina MiSeq was employed. Public reads were reanalyzed in TCRdb with CATT, and rows carrying the same DNA were merged afterwards. Across this sample there are over a thousand delta-chain clones, with more than 1% seen only once. The ten largest account for around 20% of the sample. Sequencing input: blood. All receptors derive from a child in good health.

By share of the sample, this clone is large. This rearrangement joins TRDV2 to TRDJ1; D remains ambiguous. CDR3 length: 17 amino acids. CDR1 GEAIGNYY and CDR2 EKD come from the germline V gene. V was shortened by 0 bases and J by 0 bases, with 16 bases between the two germline ends. CDR3 DNA: TGTGCCTGTGACACCGTGGGCTATGAGGCGGACACCGATAAACTCATCTTT. This sequence encodes CACDTVGYEADTDKLIF.

By sample share, this clone is hyperexpanded (1% or more). Other nucleotide sequences from this sample produce the same CDR3. The J gene is TRDJ1, the V gene TRDV2; the D gene is possibly TRDD2 (5 bases). CDR3 length equals 15 residues. Germline V lookup: CDR1 GEAIGNYY, CDR2 EKD. V was shortened by 3 bases and J by 7 bases, with 20 bases between the two germline ends. CDR3 in DNA: TGTGCCTGTGACCACCTACGGTGGGAGACACGTAAACTCATCTTT. Its translation is CACDHLRWETRKLIF.

This clone has only a few counts. This is likely an artifact of a read error, given a far larger clone one base away. This chain connects TRDV2 to TRDJ1; no reliable D call. CDR3 length: 17 amino acids. Trimming left V 0 bases short and J 2 bases short, with 18 bases between. Looked up from germline, CDR1 is GEAIGNYY and CDR2 is EKD. This chain's CDR3 is CACDTVTSPRVTDKLIF. CDR3 coding DNA: TGTGCCTGTGACACCGTTACATCACCCAGGGTGACCGATAAACTCATCTTT.

The chain couples TRAV29/DV5 to TRDJ1; 7 nucleotides match TRDD3. The V and J ends lost 0 bases and 4 bases, in that order; junction bases with no gene match: 21. Germline V gene data show CDR1 as NSMFDY and CDR2 as ISSIKDK. This CDR3 has 19 amino acids. The CDR3 nucleotides are TGTGCAGCAAGCGCGGCTTCCCAGATTGTATTGGGGGAAGGCGATAAACTCATCTTT. Protein product: CAASAASQIVLGEGDKLIF. Filled out from reference TRAV29/DV5 and TRDJ1, the complete variable domain reads DQQVKQNSPSLSVQEGRISILNCDYTNSMFDYFLWYKKYPAEGPTFLISISSIKDKNEDGRFTVFLNKSAKHLSLHIVPSQPGDSAVYFCAASAASQIVLGEGDKLIFGKGTRVTVEP.

On this clone itself: The TCRdb record carries a much larger clone's protein, which differs from this DNA's translation at residue 4; a read error is the likely cause, and the protein listed here is the DNA translation. The chain carries TRDV2 and TRDJ1, with 7 bases lining up with TRDD3. Germline V gives CDR1 GEAIGNYY, CDR2 EKD. This CDR3 contains 14 residues. V shed 5 bases and J 3 bases; nucleotides not matched to a gene: 8. The CDR3 coding sequence is TGTGCCTGTGGCACTGTCGGGATACCCGATAAACTCATCTTT. This codes for CACGTVGIPDKLIF.

This clone is termed medium-sized. The chain couples TRDV2 to TRDJ1; the D is unclear. V was trimmed by 3 bases and J by 7 bases, leaving 17 bases between them. Germline values: CDR1 GEAIGNYY, CDR2 EKD. The CDR3 runs to 14 residues. The CDR3 sequence is CACDPLVERGKLIF. Written as DNA, the CDR3 is TGTGCCTGTGACCCCTTGGTGGAAAGGGGTAAACTCATCTTT.

Note on this clone: A read error likely explains this, since a far larger clone differs by one base. The identical CDR3 is also encoded by other nucleotide sequences in the sample. This CDR3 is CACDTVMGDTPKNSWDTRQMFF. The CDR3 nucleotides are TGTGCCTGTGACACCGTAATGGGGGATACGCCCAAGAACTCCTGGGACACCCGACAGATGTTTTTC. This chain connects TRDV2 to TRDJ3, with TRDD3 matching over 11 bases. V was pared by 0 bases and J by 0 bases, with 12 bases of the junction left unmatched. Germline V lookup: CDR1 GEAIGNYY, CDR2 EKD. The CDR3 is 22 amino acids.

This clone was observed a handful of times. In the same sample, other DNA sequences code for this CDR3. The chain combines TRDV1 with TRDJ1, with 12 nucleotides matching TRDD3. Unmatched junction bases numbered 26, after V lost 0 bases and J lost 0 bases. This CDR3 has 25 amino acids. Germline CDR1 reads TSWWSYY; CDR2 reads QGS. The CDR3 sequence is CALGELGPYSGWGIRRGLYTDKLIF. For the CDR3, the DNA is TGTGCTCTTGGGGAACTAGGACCCTATAGCGGCTGGGGGATACGGAGGGGTTTGTACACCGATAAACTCATCTTT.

This sequence joins TRDV1 and TRDJ2, with 9 bases fitting TRDD3. Germline V gives CDR1 TSWWSYY, CDR2 QGS. The CDR3 has 22 amino acids. V lost 2 bases and J lost 0; bases outside the gene matches: 19. CDR3 in amino acids: CALGEVHLPTGGPHALTAQLFF. Here the CDR3 DNA reads TGTGCTCTTGGGGAAGTACACCTCCCTACTGGGGGACCCCACGCTTTGACAGCACAACTCTTCTTT.

The rearrangement links TRDV2 to TRDJ3, with TRDD3 matching 9 bases. V shed 0 bases and J 3 bases; nucleotides not matched to a gene: 8. The CDR3 has 19 residues. Germline lookup yields CDR1 GEAIGNYY and CDR2 EKD. CDR3 loop: CACDTWGIENVWDTRQMFF. DNA of the CDR3: TGTGCCTGTGACACCTGGGGGATAGAAAATGTCTGGGACACCCGACAGATGTTTTTC.

V and J are TRDV2 and TRDJ1; 7 positions match TRDD3. With 5 bases clipped from V and 6 bases from J, the junction kept 8 bases outside the gene matches. This CDR3 has 13 residues. Germline loops: CDR1 GEAIGNYY, CDR2 EKD. CDR3 region: CACVELGHHKLIF. In nucleotides, the CDR3 is TGTGCCTGTGTTGAACTGGGGCACCATAAACTCATCTTT.

This clone was observed a handful of times. The rearrangement uses TRDV2 and TRDJ1; 13 nucleotides match TRDD3. Germline V gives CDR1 GEAIGNYY, CDR2 EKD. The junction had 8 bases not matched to a gene; V was cut back by 2 bases and J by 3 bases. The CDR3 loop spans 17 amino acids. Here the CDR3 reads CACDRLLTGGYADKLIF. The CDR3 DNA reads TGTGCCTGTGACAGGCTCCTTACTGGGGGATACGCCGATAAACTCATCTTT.

In this sample, this clone turned up a few times. This DNA's translation differs at residue 9 from TCRdb's protein, which comes from a much larger clone; a read error is likely, and the protein shown is translated from the DNA. The chain combines TRDV2 with TRDJ1; D may be TRDD3 (5 bases). Per the germline V gene, CDR1 is GEAIGNYY and CDR2 is EKD. The CDR3 totals 15 residues. V lost 0 bases, J lost 1 base, and 11 bases lay in between. CDR3 region: CACDTIGVVTDKLIF. The CDR3 nucleotides are TGTGCCTGTGACACCATTGGGGTCGTCACCGATAAACTCATCTTT.

This clone has just a few counts. The CDR3 coding sequence is TGTGCCTGTGACGCCACTGGGGGATACTCCCTGAGCTCCTGGGACACCCGACAGATGTTTTTC. Its translation is CACDATGGYSLSSWDTRQMFF. The gene calls are TRDV2 and TRDJ3; 12 bases fit TRDD3. The ends lost 3 bases at V and 0 bases at J; junction bases unmatched: 11. Looked up from germline, CDR1 is GEAIGNYY and CDR2 is EKD. The CDR3 extends over 21 amino acids.

This clone counts as large. In the same sample, other DNA sequences code for this CDR3. The gene calls are TRDV2 and TRDJ1; TRDD3 matches at 7 bases. The CDR3 contains 17 residues. The V and J ends lost 3 bases and 0 bases, in that order; junction bases with no gene match: 12. CDR1 is GEAIGNYY and CDR2 is EKD in the germline V gene. The chain's CDR3 is CACDPLGGSIYTDKLIF. The CDR3 nucleotides are TGTGCCTGTGACCCCTTAGGGGGATCCATCTACACCGATAAACTCATCTTT.

In this sample, this clone turned up a few times. This likely reflects a read error, since a far larger clone is one base away. This sample also contains other DNA sequences that code for the same CDR3. The chain combines TRDV2 with TRDJ3, with 8 bases fitting TRDD3. The trim removed 4 bases at V and 4 bases at J, leaving 14 bases unmatched. The germline V gene has CDR1 GEAIGNYY and CDR2 EKD. The CDR3 consists of 19 residues. CDR3 sequence (DNA): TGTGCCTGTGATACCCTGGGGGACTCTTCCTCATGGGACACCCGACAGATGTTTTTC. It is translated as CACDTLGDSSSWDTRQMFF.

In the case of this clone: A much larger clone differs from this one at a single base, so this may be a read error. The sample carries other DNA sequences with the same CDR3. The J gene is TRDJ1, the V gene TRDV2; 8 positions agree with TRDD3. CDR1 is GEAIGNYY, CDR2 EKD, per germline. The CDR3 is 19 residues long. The CDR3 reads CACDTVLPPTGGLTDKLIF. CDR3 nucleotide sequence: TGTGCCTGCGACACCGTCCTTCCCCCAACTGGGGGTTTAACCGATAAACTCATCTTT.

Comments on this clone: An end of the junction differs from the germline gene, which may be a read error. For the CDR3, the DNA is TGTGCCTGCGACACCGTCTCGTATGGGGGATACGGCACCGATAAACTCATCTTT. As protein: CACDTVSYGGYGTDKLIF. This chain uses TRDV2 with TRDJ1, with 11 positions matching TRDD3. Germline lookup yields CDR1 GEAIGNYY and CDR2 EKD. The CDR3 has 18 residues.

This clone turned up a few times. A read error is possible here, since a much larger clone lies one base away. Different DNA sequences within this sample yield the same CDR3. V is TRDV2 and J is TRDJ1; 7 bases fit TRDD3. There are 17 residues in the CDR3. Per germline, CDR1 GEAIGNYY and CDR2 EKD. The CDR3 reads CACDTVGGDPYTDKLIF. The CDR3 region has the DNA TGTGCCTGTGACACCGTCGGGGGGGATCCGTACACTGATAAACTCATCTTT.

This clone is categorized as large. Other DNA sequences in the same sample also yield this CDR3. The chain has TRDV2 and TRDJ1; 10 bases map to TRDD3. Germline V gene sequence: CDR1 GEAIGNYY, CDR2 EKD. Trimming cost V 0 bases and J 10 bases; bases outside gene matches: 10. CDR3 length: 15 amino acids. CDR3 protein: CACDTVGGGYRGLIF. In DNA, the CDR3 is TGTGCCTGTGACACCGTAGGTGGGGGATACAGGGGACTCATCTTT.

A remark on this clone: This could be a read error, since a much larger clone is one nucleotide away. The V and J genes are TRDV2 and TRDJ3; 10 nucleotides agree with TRDD3. The CDR3 contains 18 residues. Germline values: CDR1 GEAIGNYY, CDR2 EKD. CDR3 nucleotide sequence: TGTGCCTGTGACACCGGGGGATACGACTCCTGGGACACCCGACAGGTGTTTTTC. Residues: CACDTGGYDSWDTRQVFF.

About this clone: This DNA's translation differs at residue 8 from TCRdb's protein, which comes from a much larger clone; a read error is likely, and the protein shown is translated from the DNA. V and J are TRDV2 and TRDJ1; D is perhaps TRDD3 (6 bases). Germline V gives CDR1 GEAIGNYY, CDR2 EKD. V lost 0 bases, J lost 8 bases, and 18 bases lay in between. This CDR3 has 15 amino acids. The CDR3 nucleotides read TGTGCCTGTGACACCTTACTGTGGGATAAGGAGAAACTCATCTTT. Amino acids: CACDTLLWDKEKLIF.

As for this clone: Other DNA sequences in the same sample also yield this CDR3. The J gene is TRDJ1, while no V gene call was made; TRDD3, the table's D call, lacks a check against the DNA. This CDR3 is built from 21 residues. The CDR3: CACDALAEETLLGDTADKLIF. The CDR3 region has the DNA TGTGCCTGCGATGCCCTCGCTGAGGAAACTTTACTGGGGGATACCGCCGATAAACTCATCTTT.

This clone came up a few times. Given a far larger clone just one base away, this is likely a sequencing read error. The gene calls are TRDV2 and TRDJ1; TRDD3 might be the D (5 bases). The CDR3 is 16 amino acids. The V end was cut by 3 bases, the J end by 0 bases, with 16 bases between. The germline V gene encodes CDR1 GEAIGNYY and CDR2 EKD. CDR3 in DNA: TGTGCCTGTGACCCACTGGTGGGGAAGTACACCGATAAACTCATCTTT. Translating it yields CACDPLVGKYTDKLIF.

This clone was counted a few times. This likely came from a read error, as a far larger clone is one base away. The chain joins TRDV2 to TRDJ1; D is possibly TRDD3 (6 bases). The V end was cut by 3 bases, the J end by 1 base, with 14 bases between. The length of the CDR3 is 15 residues. The V gene's germline CDR1 is GEAIGNYY and CDR2 EKD. The CDR3, as DNA: TGTGCCTGTGACTCTATCCTGGGGACCACCGATAAACTCATCTTT. This codes for CACDSILGTTDKLIF.

This clone was counted a few times. The same CDR3 can be traced to other DNA sequences in this sample. The V call is TRDV2, the J call TRDJ3, with TRDD3 matching 9 bases. There are 18 residues in the CDR3. CDR1 and CDR2 (germline): GEAIGNYY, EKD. V shed 1 base, J shed 0 bases, and the junction held 3 bases outside the gene matches. The DNA of the CDR3 is TGTGCCTGTGACACTGGGGGATATGACTCCTGGGACACCCGACAGATGTTTTTC. It is translated as CACDTGGYDSWDTRQMFF.

The chain is built from TRDV2 and TRDJ3; 8 bases fit TRDD3. J lost 0 bases, V lost 3 bases, and 21 bases had no gene match. The CDR3 runs 23 residues. Germline lookup yields CDR1 GEAIGNYY and CDR2 EKD. CDR3 in amino acids: CACDSIPVLGDLWSSWDTRQMFF. DNA of the CDR3: TGTGCCTGTGACTCGATTCCGGTTCTGGGGGACCTGTGGAGCTCCTGGGACACCCGACAGATGTTTTTC.

About this clone: A single base is all that separates this from a far larger clone, so a read error is likely. The chain combines TRDV2 with TRDJ1, with TRDD3 matching 8 bases. Germline loops: CDR1 GEAIGNYY, CDR2 EKD. The V gene end was trimmed by 0 bases and the J gene end by 0 bases; junction bases not matched to a gene: 2. The CDR3 is 15 amino acids. The CDR3, as DNA: TGTGCCTGTGACACCCTGGGGGAGGACACCGATAAACTCATCTTT. This encodes CACDTLGEDTDKLIF.